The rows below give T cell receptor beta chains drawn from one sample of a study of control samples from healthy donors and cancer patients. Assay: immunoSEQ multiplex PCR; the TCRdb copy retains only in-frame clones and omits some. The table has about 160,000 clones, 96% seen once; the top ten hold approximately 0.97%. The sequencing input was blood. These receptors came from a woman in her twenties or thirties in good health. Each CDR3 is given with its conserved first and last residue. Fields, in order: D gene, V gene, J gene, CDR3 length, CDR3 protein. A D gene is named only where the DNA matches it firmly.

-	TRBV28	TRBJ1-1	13	CASRPHGLAEAFF
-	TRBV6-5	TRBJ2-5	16	CASSYGTGVSQETQYF
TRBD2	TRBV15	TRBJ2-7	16	CATSRDLLAGAYEQYF
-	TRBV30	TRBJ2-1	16	CAWRNPTARSYNEQFF
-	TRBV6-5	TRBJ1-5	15	CASRPEQGSVQPQHF
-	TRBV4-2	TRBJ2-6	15	CASSHGGSGANVLTF
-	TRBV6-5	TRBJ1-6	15	CASRASSGRGSPLHF
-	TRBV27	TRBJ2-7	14	CASSLSVRAYEQYF
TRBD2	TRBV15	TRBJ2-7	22	CATSRRPPYGTSGSWGSYEQYF
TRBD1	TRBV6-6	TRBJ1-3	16	CASSQTGTGSGNTIYF
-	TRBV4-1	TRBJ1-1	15	CASSQVYSLNTEAFF
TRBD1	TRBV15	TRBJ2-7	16	CATSLRGQGARYEQYF
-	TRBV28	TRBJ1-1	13	CASRGWDNTEAFF
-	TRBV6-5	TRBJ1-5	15	CASSEGWAEGQPQHF
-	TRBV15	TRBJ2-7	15	CATSRGDSRSHEQYF
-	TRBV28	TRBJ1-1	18	CASSFALPGLQMNTEAFF
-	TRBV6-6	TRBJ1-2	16	CASLATGTQGGGGYTF
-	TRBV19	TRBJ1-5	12	CASREGGQPQHF
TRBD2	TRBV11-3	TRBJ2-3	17	CASSPTGGGIRPDTQYF
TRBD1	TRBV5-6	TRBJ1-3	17	CASSLGRARGPGNTIYF
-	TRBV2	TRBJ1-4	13	CASLGGTNEKLFF
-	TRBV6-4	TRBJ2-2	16	CASSDSFRENTGELFF
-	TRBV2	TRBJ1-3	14	CASRPGNSGNTIYF
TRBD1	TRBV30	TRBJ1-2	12	CAWSATGFGYTF
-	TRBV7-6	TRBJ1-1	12	CASSRDVGEAFF
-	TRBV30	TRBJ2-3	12	CAWGQRTDTQYF
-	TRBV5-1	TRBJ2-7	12	CASSAAGNEQYF
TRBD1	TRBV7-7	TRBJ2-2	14	CASSPDRGTGELFF
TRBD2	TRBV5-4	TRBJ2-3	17	CASSLGLAGGRTDTQYF
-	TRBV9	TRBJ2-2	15	CASSVLWRGNGELFF
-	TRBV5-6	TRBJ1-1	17	CASSLEAGYSMNTEAFF
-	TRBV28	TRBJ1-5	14	CASSHDRSNQPQHF
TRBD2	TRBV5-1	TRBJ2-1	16	CASSLNGLAGTSEQFF
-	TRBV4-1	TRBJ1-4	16	CASSQDQTRLNEKLFF
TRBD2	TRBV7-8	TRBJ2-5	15	CASSPSGRATETQYF
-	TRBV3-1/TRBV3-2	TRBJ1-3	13	CASSQVSGNTIYF
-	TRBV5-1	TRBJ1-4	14	CASSPVTPTEKLFF
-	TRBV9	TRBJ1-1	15	CASSPDSLLNTEAFF
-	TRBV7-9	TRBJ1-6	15	CASSRVLGVNSPLHF
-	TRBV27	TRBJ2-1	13	CASGLSSYNEQFF
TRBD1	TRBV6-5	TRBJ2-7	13	CASEDRGQGEQYF
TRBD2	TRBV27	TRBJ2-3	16	CASSLSSGGPQDTQYF
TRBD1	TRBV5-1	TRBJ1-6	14	CASSLDRANSPLHF